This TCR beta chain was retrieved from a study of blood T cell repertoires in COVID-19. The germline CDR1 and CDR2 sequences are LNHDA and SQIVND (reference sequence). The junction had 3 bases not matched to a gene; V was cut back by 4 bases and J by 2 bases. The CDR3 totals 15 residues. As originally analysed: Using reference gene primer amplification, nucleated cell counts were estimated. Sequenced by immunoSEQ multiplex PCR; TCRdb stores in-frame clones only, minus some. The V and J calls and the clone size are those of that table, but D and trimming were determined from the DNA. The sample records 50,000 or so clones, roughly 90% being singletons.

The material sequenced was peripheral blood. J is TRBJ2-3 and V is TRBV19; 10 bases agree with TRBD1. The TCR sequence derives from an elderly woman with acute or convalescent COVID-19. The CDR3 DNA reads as TGTGCCAGTAGTAGTCGACAGGGGGCCACAGATACGCAGTATTTT. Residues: CASSSRQGATDTQYF.